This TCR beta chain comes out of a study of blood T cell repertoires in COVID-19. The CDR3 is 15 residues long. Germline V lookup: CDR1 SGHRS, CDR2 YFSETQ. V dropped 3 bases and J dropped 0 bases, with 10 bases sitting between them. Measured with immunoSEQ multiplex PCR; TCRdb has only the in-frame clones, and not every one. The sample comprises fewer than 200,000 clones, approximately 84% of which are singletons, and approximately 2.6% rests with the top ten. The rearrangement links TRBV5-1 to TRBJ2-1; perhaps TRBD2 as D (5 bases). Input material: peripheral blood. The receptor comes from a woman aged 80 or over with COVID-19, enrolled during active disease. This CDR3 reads CASSSTGISYNEQFF. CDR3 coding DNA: TGCGCCAGCAGCTCTACGGGGATCTCCTACAATGAGCAGTTCTTC.